This T cell receptor beta chain stems from a study of T cell repertoires in cytomegalovirus infection. Study-level background: In the study, CMV epitopes included recently identified HLA-C-restricted and well-studied HLA-B-restricted ones. Public signatures in TCR beta pointed to CMV infection and matching HLA type.

A single record per CDR3 protein comes from TCRdb applying MiXCR to the reads. The table lists about 570,000 distinct CDR3 sequences, under 45% of them singletons. The study, taken as a whole, reports: Cumulated frequencies of public TCR beta families served to identify carriers of CMV plus the relevant HLA. Predominance within the ex vivo response was attributable to HLA-C-restricted CMV-specific TCR beta clonotypes.

CDR3 length equals 13 residues. With 7 bases clipped from V and 1 base from J, the junction kept 3 bases outside the gene matches. Germline lookup yields CDR1 SGHTA and CDR2 FQGTGA. This clonotype was seen only a few times. The antigen is not known. Specimen: cultured PBMCs, collected from culture after CMV antigen stimulation. The source of this sequence is a human donor in good health (CMV status not recorded). Some clones in this sample may be carry-over from other donors' samples. The chain combines TRBV7-3 with TRBJ2-7; 8 bases fit TRBD1. The CDR3 loop is CASKGTGSYEQYF. The CDR3 bases are TGTGCCAGCAAAGGGACAGGATCCTACGAGCAGTACTTC.